The present TCR beta chain was sequenced within a study of shared clonotypes between healthy human individuals. CDR3 size: 18 residues. The junction had 10 bases not matched to a gene; V was cut back by 4 bases and J by 4 bases. CDR1 and CDR2 from the germline V gene are SGHRS and YFSETQ. Authors' processing steps: Junction-only sequences without quality scores were provided by ImmunoSEQ, so filtering was different. TCRdb's copy holds only in-frame clones and misses some; the assay was immunoSEQ multiplex PCR. V and J calls and clone size are given by that table; D and trimming were obtained from the DNA. The table includes roughly 2,300,000 clones, around 93% detected once.

Sequenced input: naive CD4+ T cells from PBMCs. The subset denotes: CD45RA+ positively selected. V and J are TRBV5-1 and TRBJ2-1; TRBD2 matches 14 bases. The source of this sequence is a man between 18 and 29 years old in good health. Some clones in this sample may be carry-over from other donors' samples. The CDR3 nucleotides are TGCGCCAGCAGCGGCCGACTAGCGGGAGGGCTTATGTACAATGAGCAGTTCTTC. Protein: CASSGRLAGGLMYNEQFF.